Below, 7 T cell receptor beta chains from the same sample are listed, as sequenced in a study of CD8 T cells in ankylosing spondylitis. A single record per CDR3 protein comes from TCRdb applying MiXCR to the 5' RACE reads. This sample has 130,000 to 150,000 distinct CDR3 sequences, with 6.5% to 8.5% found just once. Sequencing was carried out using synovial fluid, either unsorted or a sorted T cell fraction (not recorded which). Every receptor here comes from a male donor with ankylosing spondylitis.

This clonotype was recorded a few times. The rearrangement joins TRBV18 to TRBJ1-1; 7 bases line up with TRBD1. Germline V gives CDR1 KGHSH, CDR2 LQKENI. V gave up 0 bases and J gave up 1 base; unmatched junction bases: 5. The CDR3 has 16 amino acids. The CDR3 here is CASSPPAGGRNTEAFF. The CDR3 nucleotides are TGTGCCAGCTCACCACCGGCAGGGGGTCGGAACACTGAAGCTTTCTTT.

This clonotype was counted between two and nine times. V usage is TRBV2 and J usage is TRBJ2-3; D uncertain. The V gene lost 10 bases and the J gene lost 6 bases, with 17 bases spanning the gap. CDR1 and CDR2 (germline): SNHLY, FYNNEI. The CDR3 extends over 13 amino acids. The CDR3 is CATQPVFTDTQYF. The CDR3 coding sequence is TGTGCCACCCAACCTGTTTTCACGGATACGCAGTATTTT.

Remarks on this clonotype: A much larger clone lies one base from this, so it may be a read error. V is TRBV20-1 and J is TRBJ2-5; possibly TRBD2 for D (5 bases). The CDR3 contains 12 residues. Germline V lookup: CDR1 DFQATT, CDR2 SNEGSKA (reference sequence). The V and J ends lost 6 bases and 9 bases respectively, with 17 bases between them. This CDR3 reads CSAGIVLSAQYF. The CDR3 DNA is TGCAGTGCCGGGATAGTTCTTTCGGCCCAGTACTTC.

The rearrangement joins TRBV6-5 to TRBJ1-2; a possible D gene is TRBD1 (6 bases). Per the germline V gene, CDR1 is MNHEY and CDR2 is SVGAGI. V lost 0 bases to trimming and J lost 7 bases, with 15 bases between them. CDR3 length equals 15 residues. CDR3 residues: CASSYSGTTTGGYTF. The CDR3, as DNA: TGTGCCAGCAGTTACTCTGGGACAACTACTGGTGGCTACACCTTC.

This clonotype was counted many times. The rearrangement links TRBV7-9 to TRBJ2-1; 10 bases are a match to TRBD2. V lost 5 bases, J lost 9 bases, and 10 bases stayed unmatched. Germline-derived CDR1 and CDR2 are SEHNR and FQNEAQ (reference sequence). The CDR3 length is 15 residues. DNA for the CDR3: TGTGCCAGCAGCCACAAGCGGGAGGGCCGGGTTGAGCAGTTCTTC. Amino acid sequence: CASSHKREGRVEQFF. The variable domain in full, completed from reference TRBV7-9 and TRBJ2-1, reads DTGVSQNPRHKITKRGQNVTFRCDPISEHNRLYWYRQTLGQGPEFLTYFQNEAQLEKSRLLSDRFSAERPKGSFSTLEIQRTEQGDSAMYLCASSHKREGRVEQFFGPGTRLTVL.

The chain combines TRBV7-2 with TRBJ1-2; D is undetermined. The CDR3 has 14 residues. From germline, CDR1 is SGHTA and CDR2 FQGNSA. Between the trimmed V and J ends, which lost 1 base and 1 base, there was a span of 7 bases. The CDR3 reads CASSLDLLNYGYTF. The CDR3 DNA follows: TGTGCCAGCAGCTTAGACCTCCTTAACTATGGCTACACCTTC. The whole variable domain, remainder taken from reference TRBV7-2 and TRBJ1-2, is GAGVSQSPSNKVTEKGKDVELRCDPISGHTALYWYRQSLGQGLEFLIYFQGNSAPDKSGLPSDRFSAERTGGSVSTLTIQRTQQEDSAVYLCASSLDLLNYGYTFGSGTRLTVV.

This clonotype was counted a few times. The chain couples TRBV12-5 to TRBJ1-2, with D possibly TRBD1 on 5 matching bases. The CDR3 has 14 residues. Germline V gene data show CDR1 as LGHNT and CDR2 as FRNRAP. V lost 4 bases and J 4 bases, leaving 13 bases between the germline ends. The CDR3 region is CASGSDTSFYGYTF. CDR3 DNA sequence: TGTGCTAGTGGTTCGGACACTTCGTTCTATGGCTACACCTTC.